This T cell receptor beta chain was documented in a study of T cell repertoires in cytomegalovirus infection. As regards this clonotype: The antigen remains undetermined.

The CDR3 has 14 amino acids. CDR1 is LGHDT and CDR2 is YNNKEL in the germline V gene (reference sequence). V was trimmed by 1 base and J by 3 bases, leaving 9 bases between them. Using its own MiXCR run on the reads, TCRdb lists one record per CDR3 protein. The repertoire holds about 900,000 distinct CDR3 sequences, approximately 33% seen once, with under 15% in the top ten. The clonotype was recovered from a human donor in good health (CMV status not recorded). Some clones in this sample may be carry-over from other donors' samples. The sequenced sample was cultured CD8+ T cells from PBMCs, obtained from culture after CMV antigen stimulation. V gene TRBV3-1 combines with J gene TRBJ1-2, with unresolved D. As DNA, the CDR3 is TGTGCCAGCAGCCAAGGTAGACTTTACTATGGCTACACCTTC. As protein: CASSQGRLYYGYTF.